Detailed here is one T cell receptor beta chain. Its antigen remains unidentified. The data derive from a study of cytomegalovirus exposure and HLA in healthy donors. Study conclusions and caveats: Presence/absence results assume similar sequencing depth per donor, which may not hold. V- and J-gene trimming in TCR beta was tied to a missense DCLRE1C variant by an analysis performed later.

A multiplex PCR was run with 60 Vbeta primers and 13 Jbeta primers. The repertoire was sequenced with immunoSEQ multiplex PCR; TCRdb's copy has only in-frame clones and lacks some. The repertoire includes 80,000 to 100,000 clones, about 80% of them detected once, and around 3.6% sits in the top ten. This TCR was recovered from a man aged 35-49 years in good health and CMV-seronegative. Sequenced material: PBMCs.

DNA of the CDR3: TGTGCCAGCAGCTTAGGGACAGGGTCCCACGAGCAGTACTTC. As protein: CASSLGTGSHEQYF. This chain links TRBV7-9 with TRBJ2-7; 8 nucleotides align to TRBD1. With V trimmed by 1 base and J by 5 bases, 4 bases remained unmatched. Germline CDR1 reads SEHNR; CDR2 reads FQNEAQ (reference sequence). CDR3 length equals 14 residues.